This TCR beta chain appears in the sequencing data of a study of T cells in narcolepsy (dated by TCRdb to 2017 to 2018). With regard to the full study: The study enrolled patients with narcolepsy type 1 or type 2 (NT1, NT2) together with healthy control donors. The study sought autoreactive T cells targeting hypocretin neuron self-antigens (hypocretin, TRIB2) in narcolepsy patients, using TCR Vbeta sequencing to track clonotypes in blood and CSF.

Library preparation was by the immunoSEQ multiplex PCR assay. Drawn from immuneACCESS, this table holds only the in-frame rearrangements with V and J called that TCRdb kept. Clones are partly lost; checked studies trace under half to an unresolved V gene and leave the rest unexplained. In this sample the table shows 25,000 to 35,000 clones, roughly 90% of which occur a single time. More than 0.95% of the sample goes to the ten largest clones. CDR1 and CDR2 are drawn from the germline V gene (reference sequence): WNHNN, SYGVQD. The CDR3 covers 14 residues, taking in both the cysteine and the phenylalanine. Only the CDR3 region is kept as DNA, spanning 42 bases read in frame from base 1. V is cut by 4 bases and J by 1 base, and the space between the germline ends is 7 bases. Memory CD4+ T cells were sorted ex vivo from peripheral blood of narcolepsy patients and healthy controls for TCR Vbeta sequencing.

A note on this clone: Its recognized antigen is unknown. No base quality values were provided; no much bigger clone lies one nucleotide off.

What the authors observed across the whole study: Numbers of sequenced blood memory CD4+ clonotypes were comparable, with averages of some 38,000 in patients and around 30,000 in controls. Autoreactive clonotypes were reported to be detected serially in the blood of the same patients and of different patients, but not in the blood of healthy controls. Plots comparing CSF and blood CD4+ T cell clonotypes from the same patient highlighted HCRT-specific and TRIB2-specific autoreactive clonotypes. Certain blood memory CD4+ repertoires from patients and controls had no sequences that matched autoreactive T cell clones.

The chain couples TRBV10-1 to TRBJ2-2, with TRBD2 as a weak D call on 6 bases. The specimen was CD45RA- memory CD4+ T cells from PBMCs. The cell subset or site label corresponds to: memory T cells sorted ex vivo from peripheral blood. This receptor was identified in a human donor with narcolepsy. The CDR3 corresponds to CASSVSGNTGELFF. The base sequence is TGCGCCAGCAGTGTTAGCGGGAACACCGGGGAGCTGTTTTTT.